The present T cell receptor (beta chain) was sequenced within a study of T cells in women clearing cervical HPV infection. Study-wide background: Women with histologically confirmed HPV16-related CIN3 or worse, 2 with invasive cancer, served as cases. Cases' blood sampling followed lesion detection by median roughly 160 days (90 to 200).

Repertoires were generated with immunoSEQ multiplex PCR, while TCRdb's copy carries only in-frame clones and drops some. This sample's table reports about 31,000 clones. The CDR3 has 13 residues. The germline V and J ends were trimmed by 8 bases and 4 bases, with 9 bases remaining between them. Germline values: CDR1 MDHEN, CDR2 SYDVKM. Study conclusions and caveats: Repertoire richness, not evenness, was significantly elevated in CIN3+ cases versus controls.

MY09/MY11 PCR detected cervical HPV DNA; dot-blot assigned genotypes. Note on this clone: Its target is not known. From the germline J gene comes the end of the CDR3, since the read stops 3 residues before it.

The sequencing sample was made of blood buffy coat. V gene TRBV28 combines with J gene TRBJ1-6; D remains unclear. The receptor was derived from a woman aged 18 to 75 with a cervical HPV16 infection that either progressed to CIN3+ or cleared (not recorded which). The CDR3 loop is CASGQVYNSPLHF. Incomplete CDR3 DNA: TGTGCCAGCGGTCAGGTTTATAATTCACCC. The whole variable domain, remainder taken from reference TRBV28 and TRBJ1-6, is DVKVTQSSRYLVKRTGEKVFLECVQDMDHENMFWYRQDPGLGLRLIYFSYDVKMKEKGDIPEGYSVSREKKERFSLILESASTNQTSMYLCASGQVYNSPLHFGNGTRLTVT.